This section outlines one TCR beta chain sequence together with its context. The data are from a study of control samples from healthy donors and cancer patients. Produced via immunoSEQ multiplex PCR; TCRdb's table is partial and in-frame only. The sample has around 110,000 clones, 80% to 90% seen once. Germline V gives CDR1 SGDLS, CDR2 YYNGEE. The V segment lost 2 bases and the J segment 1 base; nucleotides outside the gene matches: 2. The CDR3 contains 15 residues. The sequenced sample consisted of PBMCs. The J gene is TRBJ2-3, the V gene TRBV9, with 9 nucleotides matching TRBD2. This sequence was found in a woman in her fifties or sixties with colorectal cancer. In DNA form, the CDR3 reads TGTGCCAGCAGCGTTTTAGCGGGAGGCACAGATACGCAGTATTTT. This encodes CASSVLAGGTDTQYF. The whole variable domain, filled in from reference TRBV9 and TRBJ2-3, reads DSGVTQTPKHLITATGQRVTLRCSPRSGDLSVYWYQQSLDQGLQFLIQYYNGEERAKGNILERFSAQQFPDLHSELNLSSLELGDSALYFCASSVLAGGTDTQYFGPGTRLTVL.